This T cell receptor beta chain was documented in a study of cytomegalovirus exposure and HLA in healthy donors. Trimming cost V 1 base and J 5 bases, with 10 bases left between them. The CDR3 runs to 14 residues. Germline-derived CDR1 and CDR2 are SGHNT and YYREEE (reference sequence). As concerns this clone: Its cognate antigen is unknown.

Study results and limitations: According to reports, the classifier identified cytomegalovirus status with high specificity and sensitivity.

Primers: 60 Vbeta forward and 13 Jbeta reverse. Profiled with immunoSEQ multiplex PCR; TCRdb holds only in-frame clones, not every one. The sample yields roughly 150,000 clones, 82% seen once. The chain uses TRBV5-4 and TRBJ2-1; perhaps TRBD2 as D (5 bases). The sequenced material came from PBMCs. The TCR was taken from a male donor in good health and CMV-seronegative. The CDR3 region has the DNA TGTGCCAGCAGCTTGACTAGTGATCACAATGAGCAGTTCTTC. This gives the protein CASSLTSDHNEQFF. The full variable domain, its missing parts supplied by reference TRBV5-4 and TRBJ2-1, is ETGVTQSPTHLIKTRGQQVTLRCSSQSGHNTVSWYQQALGQGPQFIFQYYREEENGRGNFPPRFSGLQFPNYSSELNVNALELDDSALYLCASSLTSDHNEQFFGPGTRLTVL.